The 13 T cell receptor beta chains presented below share a single source sample, sequenced in a study of response to subunit inactivated influenza vaccine. From the RT-PCR reads, TCRdb called clonotypes with MiXCR, one entry per CDR3 protein. This sample has 280,000 or so distinct CDR3 sequences, with 21% found just once. The sample consisted of PBMCs from blood, taken about 20 months after vaccination. Every receptor here comes from a man between 50 and 69 years old who received an inactivated influenza vaccine.

Worth noting for this clonotype: At one end the junction does not follow the germline gene, possibly because of a read error. The chain is built from TRBV12-3 or TRBV12-4 and TRBJ2-2; TRBD1 agrees at 7 bases. This CDR3 comprises 19 residues. The CDR3 loop is CAISLEGQIRVRGTGELFF. CDR3 coding DNA: TGTGCCATCAGTTTAGAGGGACAGATACGAGTGCGAGGCACCGGGGAGCTGTTTTTT.

The CDR3 nucleotides read TGTGCCAGCTCACCCCGGACTAGCGAGAGCTACGAGCAGTACTTC. Encoded protein: CASSPRTSESYEQYF. The chain joins TRBV18 to TRBJ2-7; 9 positions match TRBD2. The CDR3 runs to 15 residues. J gave up 3 bases and V 3 bases, and 6 bases lay outside the gene matches. Germline V gives CDR1 KGHSH, CDR2 LQKENI.

V is TRBV29-1 and J is TRBJ2-3; 7 nucleotides align to TRBD1. Germline CDR1 reads SQVTM; CDR2 reads ANQGSEA. V dropped 6 bases and J dropped 4; count of bases not matched to a gene: 7. The CDR3 has 13 amino acids. In DNA form, the CDR3 reads TGCAGCGTCCCTCTACAGGGGCCAGATACGCAGTATTTT. Translated: CSVPLQGPDTQYF.

The chain carries TRBV15 and TRBJ1-5; the D gene is possibly TRBD1 (5 bases). The CDR3 loop spans 15 amino acids. Trimming removed 2 bases from V and 2 bases from J, with 10 bases in between. The germline gives CDR1 LNHNV, CDR2 YYDKDF (reference sequence). CDR3 in amino acids: CATSRQGNRNQPQHF. In DNA, the CDR3 is TGTGCCACCAGCAGACAGGGAAATCGCAATCAGCCCCAGCATTTT.

This chain connects TRBV28 to TRBJ1-1; D is possibly TRBD1 (5 bases). The CDR3 has 15 residues. V was clipped by 1 base and J by 2 bases, with 11 bases between them. Germline V gene sequence: CDR1 MDHEN, CDR2 SYDVKM. The CDR3: CASSLSPGPNTEAFF. DNA for the CDR3: TGTGCCAGCAGTTTATCCCCGGGGCCCAACACTGAAGCTTTCTTT.

This chain uses TRBV7-8 with TRBJ2-7; D gene unclear. Germline lookup yields CDR1 SGHVS and CDR2 FQNEAQ. This CDR3 comprises 11 residues. V shed 5 bases and J shed 5 bases, with 7 bases lying between them. The CDR3 sequence is CASSEFNEQYF. DNA of the CDR3: TGTGCCAGCAGCGAGTTCAACGAGCAGTACTTC.

The rearrangement links TRBV11-2 to TRBJ2-5; 9 bases map to TRBD2. The germline gives CDR1 SGHAT, CDR2 FQNNGV. Trimming at V came to 3 bases and at J to 4 bases, leaving 12 bases not matched to a gene. The CDR3 covers 17 residues. As DNA, the CDR3 is TGTGCCAGCAGCTTCGGTGTTTATGCTAGCGGGACAGAGACCCAGTACTTC. Its translation is CASSFGVYASGTETQYF.

This clonotype was seen more than once but under ten times. The J gene is TRBJ2-3, the V gene TRBV9, with D hard to call. V gave up 0 bases and J gave up 3 bases, with 11 bases separating them. This CDR3 has 15 residues. Germline loops: CDR1 SGDLS, CDR2 YYNGEE. In DNA form, the CDR3 reads TGTGCCAGCAGCGTAGGTGGTTTCGGGACAGATACGCAGTATTTT. This gives the protein CASSVGGFGTDTQYF.

This clonotype appeared a few times. The gene calls are TRBV12-3 or TRBV12-4 and TRBJ2-7; D may be TRBD2 (6 bases). The V gene lost 2 bases and the J gene lost 5 bases, with 13 bases spanning the gap. CDR3 size: 14 residues. The CDR3 sequence is CASSLTGGLDEQYF. The CDR3 bases are TGTGCCAGCAGTTTAACTGGAGGGCTAGACGAGCAGTACTTC.

The chain uses TRBV25-1 and TRBJ1-2, with unresolved D. Germline CDR1 MGHDK, CDR2 SYGVNS. This CDR3 has 12 amino acids. Trimming pared 0 bases from V and 9 bases from J, leaving 8 bases between. The chain's CDR3 is CASSEYWDRYTF. CDR3 bases: TGTGCCAGCAGTGAATACTGGGATCGCTACACCTTC.

This clonotype was found many times. The chain uses TRBV29-1 and TRBJ1-2, with D unclear. Germline CDR1 and CDR2: SQVTM and ANQGSEA. Trimming removed 4 bases at V and 4 bases at J, with 13 bases between. The CDR3 runs to 13 residues. The CDR3 region is CSVGSWNSYGYTF. DNA for the CDR3: TGCAGCGTTGGGAGCTGGAATAGCTATGGCTACACCTTC.

The genes are TRBV6-5 and TRBJ2-4; D is uncertain. Per the germline V gene, CDR1 is MNHEY and CDR2 is SVGAGI. The CDR3 runs to 14 residues. Trimming shortened V by 2 bases and J by 7 bases, and 12 bases separated the two germline ends. The CDR3, as DNA: TGTGCCAGCAGTTACGGGCCAAGTGGGAACATTCAGTACTTC. The encoded protein is CASSYGPSGNIQYF.

This clonotype was seen more than once but under ten times. V usage is TRBV7-2 and J usage is TRBJ1-2; 7 bases align to TRBD1. Germline CDR1 and CDR2: SGHTA and FQGNSA. J was trimmed by 3 bases and V by 3 bases; bases with no gene match: 7. This CDR3 region has 15 residues. The CDR3 DNA follows: TGTGCCAGCAGCTTCGCAGGACAGGCGGACTATGGCTACACCTTC. Translating gives CASSFAGQADYGYTF. Together with reference TRBV7-2 and TRBJ1-2, the CDR3 gives the full variable domain: GAGVSQSPSNKVTEKGKDVELRCDPISGHTALYWYRQSLGQGLEFLIYFQGNSAPDKSGLPSDRFSAERTGGSVSTLTIQRTQQEDSAVYLCASSFAGQADYGYTFGSGTRLTVV.